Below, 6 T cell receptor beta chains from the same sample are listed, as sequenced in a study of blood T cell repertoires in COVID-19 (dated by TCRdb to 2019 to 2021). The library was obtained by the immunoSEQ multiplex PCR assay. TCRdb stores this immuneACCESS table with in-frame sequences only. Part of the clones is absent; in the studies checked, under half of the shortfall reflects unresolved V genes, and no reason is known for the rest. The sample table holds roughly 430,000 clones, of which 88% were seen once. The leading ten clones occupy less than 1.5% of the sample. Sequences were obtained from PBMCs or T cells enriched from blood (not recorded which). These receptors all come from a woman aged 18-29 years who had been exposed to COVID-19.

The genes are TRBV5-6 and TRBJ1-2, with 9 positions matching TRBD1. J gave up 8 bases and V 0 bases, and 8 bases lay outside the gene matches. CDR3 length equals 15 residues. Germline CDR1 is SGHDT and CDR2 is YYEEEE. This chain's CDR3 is CASSLVSTDRGGYTF. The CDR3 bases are TGTGCCAGCAGCTTGGTTTCGACGGACAGGGGCGGCTACACCTTC.

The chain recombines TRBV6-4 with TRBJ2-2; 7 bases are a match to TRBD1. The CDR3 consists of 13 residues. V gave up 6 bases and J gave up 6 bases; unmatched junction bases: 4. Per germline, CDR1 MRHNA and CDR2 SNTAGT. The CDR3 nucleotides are TGTGCCAGCAGCCGACAGGGTCCCGGGGAGCTGTTTTTT. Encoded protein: CASSRQGPGELFF.

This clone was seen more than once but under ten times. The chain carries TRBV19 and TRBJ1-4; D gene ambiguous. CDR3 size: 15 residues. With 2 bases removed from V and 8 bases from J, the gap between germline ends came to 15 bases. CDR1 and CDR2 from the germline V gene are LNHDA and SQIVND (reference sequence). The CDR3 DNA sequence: TGTGCCAGTAGTATAACCTACCGCGAATCCGAAAAACTGTTTTTT. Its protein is CASSITYRESEKLFF.

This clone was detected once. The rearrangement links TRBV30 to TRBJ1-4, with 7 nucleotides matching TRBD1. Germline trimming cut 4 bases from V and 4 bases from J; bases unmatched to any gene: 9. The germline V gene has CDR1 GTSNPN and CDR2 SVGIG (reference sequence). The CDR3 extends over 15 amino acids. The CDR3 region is CAWTPETGLNEKLFF. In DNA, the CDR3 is TGTGCCTGGACCCCCGAGACAGGGCTTAATGAAAAACTGTTTTTT.

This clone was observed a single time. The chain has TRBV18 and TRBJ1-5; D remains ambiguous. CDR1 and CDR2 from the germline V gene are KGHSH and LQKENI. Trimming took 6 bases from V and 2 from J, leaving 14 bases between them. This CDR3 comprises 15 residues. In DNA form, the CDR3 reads TGTGCCAGCTCCCATTTGGAGGGCGGCAATCAGCCCCAGCATTTT. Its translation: CASSHLEGGNQPQHF. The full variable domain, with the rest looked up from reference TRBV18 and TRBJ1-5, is NAGVMQNPRHLVRRRGQEARLRCSPMKGHSHVYWYRQLPEEGLKFMVYLQKENIIDESGMPKERFSAEFPKEGPSILRIQQVVRGDSAAYFCASSHLEGGNQPQHFGDGTRLSIL.

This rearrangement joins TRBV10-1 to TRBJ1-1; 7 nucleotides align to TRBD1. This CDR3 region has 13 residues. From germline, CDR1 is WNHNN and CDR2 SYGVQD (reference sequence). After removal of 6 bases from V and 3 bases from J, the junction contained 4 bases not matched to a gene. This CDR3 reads CASSSGGDTEAFF. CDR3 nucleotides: TGCGCCAGCAGCTCAGGGGGAGACACTGAAGCTTTCTTT.